The 24 T cell receptor beta chains below come from one sample, sequenced in a study of OX40 agonist ivuxolimab in advanced cancers. Measured with immunoSEQ multiplex PCR; TCRdb has only the in-frame clones, and not every one. The sample has 25,000 to 35,000 clones; almost 85% are singletons. The specimen was CD4+ or CD8+ T cells sorted from blood, collected in a trial of the OX40 agonist ivuxolimab. These receptors were taken from an adult with an advanced solid tumor such as melanoma, head and neck, liver or kidney cancer.

This rearrangement joins TRBV10-3 to TRBJ2-7; TRBD1 aligns across 8 bases. Germline values: CDR1 ENHRY, CDR2 SYGVKD. The ends lost 3 bases at V and 2 bases at J; junction bases unmatched: 6. This CDR3 is built from 15 residues. Here the CDR3 reads CAISDRKQGAYEQYF. CDR3 nucleotide sequence: TGTGCCATCAGTGACAGAAAACAGGGGGCCTACGAGCAGTACTTC.

This clone was found a few times. The chain links TRBV2 to TRBJ2-5; 11 nucleotides agree with TRBD1. This CDR3 spans 14 amino acids. After removal of 6 bases from V and 1 base from J, the junction contained 1 base not matched to a gene. Looked up from germline, CDR1 is SNHLY and CDR2 is FYNNEI. The chain's CDR3 is CASRDRGLQETQYF. Written as DNA, the CDR3 is TGTGCCAGCAGGGACAGGGGGCTCCAAGAGACCCAGTACTTC.

This chain connects TRBV27 to TRBJ1-1, with D unresolved. The germline CDR1 and CDR2 sequences are MNHEY and SMNVEV (reference sequence). The CDR3 covers 15 residues. Trimming removed 0 bases at V and 6 bases at J, with 14 bases between. The CDR3 loop is CASSLSATLGPEAFF. Written as DNA, the CDR3 is TGTGCCAGCAGTTTATCAGCAACCCTTGGCCCTGAAGCTTTCTTT.

The chain carries TRBV19 and TRBJ2-5; D is possibly TRBD2 (7 bases). V lost 5 bases and J lost 3, with 19 bases in between. CDR3 length: 16 amino acids. CDR1 is LNHDA and CDR2 is SQIVND in the germline V gene (reference sequence). This CDR3 reads CASSSLGGGHKETQYF. CDR3 in DNA: TGTGCCAGTAGTTCCCTGGGCGGGGGCCATAAAGAGACCCAGTACTTC.

This sequence joins TRBV5-4 and TRBJ1-6; D is uncertain. This CDR3 region has 12 residues. The germline CDR1 and CDR2 sequences are SGHNT and YYREEE (reference sequence). V lost 3 bases and J 9 bases, leaving 7 bases between the germline ends. CDR3 in DNA: TGTGCCAGCAGCTCCCTCTCTTCACCCCTCCACTTT. Amino acids: CASSSLSSPLHF. The whole variable domain, remainder taken from reference TRBV5-4 and TRBJ1-6, is ETGVTQSPTHLIKTRGQQVTLRCSSQSGHNTVSWYQQALGQGPQFIFQYYREEENGRGNFPPRFSGLQFPNYSSELNVNALELDDSALYLCASSSLSSPLHFGNGTRLTVT.

V and J are TRBV2 and TRBJ2-5; 7 positions agree with TRBD2. Matching the DNA end better, TRBJ2-7 makes the J call doubtful. The CDR3 extends over 14 amino acids. Germline V gene sequence: CDR1 SNHLY, CDR2 FYNNEI. The CDR3 DNA sequence: TGTGCCAGCAGTGAAGCGCCCGGGAGGTACGAGCAGTACTTC. It yields the protein CASSEAPGRYEQYF.

This clone showed up just once. V gene TRBV7-9 combines with J gene TRBJ1-4; 9 bases match TRBD1. The V gene's germline CDR1 is SEHNR and CDR2 FQNEAQ (reference sequence). This CDR3 has 15 amino acids. Trimming took 5 bases from V and 4 from J; bases not matched to a gene: 5. The CDR3 is CASSLTGGSNEKLFF. The CDR3 nucleotides read TGTGCCAGCAGCCTAACAGGGGGCAGTAATGAAAAACTGTTTTTT. The whole variable domain, remainder taken from reference TRBV7-9 and TRBJ1-4, is DTGVSQNPRHKITKRGQNVTFRCDPISEHNRLYWYRQTLGQGPEFLTYFQNEAQLEKSRLLSDRFSAERPKGSFSTLEIQRTEQGDSAMYLCASSLTGGSNEKLFFGSGTQLSVL.

The V gene is TRBV7-6, the J gene TRBJ2-3; weak D call: TRBD1 (5 bases). Per the germline V gene, CDR1 is SGHVS and CDR2 is FNYEAQ. The CDR3 sequence is 16 residues long. V was shortened by 3 bases and J by 3 bases, with 16 bases between the two germline ends. DNA for the CDR3: TGTGCCAGCAGCTTCACTGACTCAGGGTGGACAGATACGCAGTATTTT. Its translation is CASSFTDSGWTDTQYF.

This clone has more than one count but fewer than ten. The chain joins TRBV19 to TRBJ1-5; D not resolved. The CDR3 is 16 residues long. Germline V gene sequence: CDR1 LNHDA, CDR2 SQIVND (reference sequence). V was clipped by 5 bases and J by 3 bases, with 17 bases between them. As DNA, the CDR3 is TGTGCCAGTAGTTCCCATCGGGCCGGACCCAATCAGCCCCAGCATTTT. This codes for CASSSHRAGPNQPQHF.

V is TRBV5-1 and J is TRBJ2-7; D might be TRBD1 or TRBD2, each matching 5 bases. Germline CDR1 reads SGHRS; CDR2 reads YFSETQ. V gave up 0 bases and J gave up 2 bases, with 9 bases separating them. The CDR3 extends over 14 amino acids. In DNA form, the CDR3 reads TGCGCCAGCAGCTTGGGAGGGGCACCCTACGAGCAGTACTTC. Translated: CASSLGGAPYEQYF.

This chain uses TRBV7-8 with TRBJ2-7; D not resolved. CDR3 length equals 17 residues. The V gene lost 1 base and the J gene lost 2 bases, with 18 bases spanning the gap. The germline CDR1 and CDR2 sequences are SGHVS and FQNEAQ. In DNA form, the CDR3 reads TGTGCCAGCAGCTTAGGGGCCAGTGAGTACCCCACCTACGAGCAGTACTTC. Its translation is CASSLGASEYPTYEQYF.

The rearrangement joins TRBV20-1 to TRBJ1-2; unclear D gene. Looked up from germline, CDR1 is DFQATT and CDR2 is SNEGSKA (reference sequence). V lost 3 bases and J lost 5, with 7 bases in between. This CDR3 comprises 11 residues. The CDR3 sequence: CSARTDYGYTF. In DNA form, the CDR3 reads TGCAGTGCTAGGACGGATTATGGCTACACCTTC.

A remark on this clone: The identical CDR3 is also encoded by other nucleotide sequences in the sample. The gene calls are TRBV27 and TRBJ2-2; maybe TRBD1 (6 bases). Germline CDR1 and CDR2: MNHEY and SMNVEV (reference sequence). V shed 5 bases and J shed 4 bases, with 20 bases lying between them. This CDR3 is 17 amino acids long. The CDR3 spells CASSPEGAGAATGELFF. The CDR3 coding sequence is TGTGCCAGCAGTCCGGAAGGGGCAGGGGCGGCCACCGGGGAGCTGTTTTTT.

Only one count was recorded for this clone. The chain uses TRBV4-2 and TRBJ2-7; 7 bases map to TRBD1. The V and J ends lost 0 bases and 1 base, in that order; junction bases with no gene match: 6. Germline loops: CDR1 LGHNA, CDR2 YNFKEQ. This CDR3 is 16 amino acids long. The CDR3 here is CASSQEPRGRSYEQYF. CDR3 in DNA: TGTGCCAGCAGCCAAGAGCCCAGGGGGAGATCCTACGAGCAGTACTTC.

The rearrangement links TRBV5-1 to TRBJ2-2; possibly TRBD2 for D (7 bases). This CDR3 has 15 residues. The V and J ends lost 2 bases and 7 bases respectively, with 15 bases between them. Germline V gene data show CDR1 as SGHRS and CDR2 as YFSETQ. The DNA for the CDR3 is TGCGCCAGCAGCTTTTCGGGGGGCAGAGACGGGGAGCTGTTTTTT. Its translation: CASSFSGGRDGELFF.

The CDR3 nucleotides are TGCGCCAGCAGCCCGGGACCGTGGATCTCAGCTGAAGCTTTCTTT. It codes for CASSPGPWISAEAFF. The genes are TRBV4-1 and TRBJ1-1; the D gene is possibly TRBD1 (5 bases). Deletions cut 4 bases from V and 6 bases from J, with 18 bases between. Looked up from germline, CDR1 is MGHRA and CDR2 is YSYEKL. The CDR3 length is 15 residues.

The V call is TRBV7-9, the J call TRBJ1-2, with 10 bases matching TRBD1. V shed 4 bases and J 7 bases; nucleotides not matched to a gene: 6. CDR3 size: 14 residues. The germline V gene has CDR1 SEHNR and CDR2 FQNEAQ (reference sequence). The CDR3 protein is CASSSPRDRGGYTF. The CDR3 DNA is TGTGCCAGCAGCTCACCCCGGGACAGGGGTGGCTACACCTTC.

This clone showed up just a few times. The chain is built from TRBV11-2 and TRBJ1-4; 11 positions agree with TRBD1. Germline loops: CDR1 SGHAT, CDR2 FQNNGV. The V gene end was trimmed by 1 base and the J gene end by 3 bases; junction bases not matched to a gene: 10. This CDR3 is built from 19 residues. The CDR3 region is CASSLGGGQGDLPNEKLFF. In nucleotides, the CDR3 is TGTGCCAGCAGCTTAGGAGGGGGACAGGGGGATCTTCCTAATGAAAAACTGTTTTTT. The full variable domain, in which reference TRBV11-2 and TRBJ1-4 provide the parts outside the CDR3, is EAGVAQSPRYKIIEKRQSVAFWCNPISGHATLYWYQQILGQGPKLLIQFQNNGVVDDSQLPKDRFSAERLKGVDSTLKIQPAKLEDSAVYLCASSLGGGQGDLPNEKLFFGSGTQLSVL.

The chain combines TRBV6-6 with TRBJ2-3; D is possibly TRBD2 (5 bases). V was pared by 5 bases and J by 6 bases, with 15 bases between. The germline CDR1 and CDR2 sequences are MNHNY and SVGAGI (reference sequence). CDR3 length: 14 amino acids. Here the CDR3 reads CASSLGLSMDTQYF. The CDR3 DNA sequence: TGTGCCAGCAGTCTCGGACTTAGCATGGATACGCAGTATTTT.

This clone was observed a few times. The V call is TRBV7-2, the J call TRBJ2-3; 12 bases line up with TRBD2. Germline CDR1 and CDR2: SGHTA and FQGNSA. This CDR3 has 19 amino acids. J gave up 4 bases and V 1 base, and 12 bases lay outside the gene matches. The CDR3 spells CASSLDPTLAGGRADTQYF. As DNA, the CDR3 is TGTGCCAGCAGCTTAGATCCTACGCTAGCGGGGGGGCGGGCAGATACGCAGTATTTT.

The chain links TRBV23-1 to TRBJ2-3; 8 positions match TRBD2. TRBV23-1 is an open reading frame whose function is uncertain. The CDR3 is made up of 18 amino acids. With V trimmed by 0 bases and J by 2 bases, 10 bases remained unmatched. This chain's CDR3 is CASSQSERGPTDTDTQYF. CDR3 DNA sequence: TGCGCCAGCAGTCAATCGGAGCGGGGGCCCACCGACACAGATACGCAGTATTTT.

V usage is TRBV9 and J usage is TRBJ2-2; D unclear. CDR3 size: 16 residues. The germline V gene has CDR1 SGDLS and CDR2 YYNGEE. The V and J ends lost 4 bases and 0 bases respectively, with 13 bases between them. The CDR3 sequence: CASSPYAEANTGELFF. The CDR3 coding sequence is TGTGCCAGCAGCCCCTATGCGGAAGCGAACACCGGGGAGCTGTTTTTT.

The J gene is TRBJ2-5, the V gene TRBV7-9, with a weak D call TRBD2 (6 bases). The closer fit of TRBJ2-7 to the DNA end suggests the J call may be wrong. Germline V gives CDR1 SEHNR, CDR2 FQNEAQ (reference sequence). The CDR3 has 16 amino acids. CDR3 region: CASSLGAGLLAYEQYF. DNA of the CDR3: TGTGCCAGCAGCTTGGGCGCGGGACTGCTAGCCTACGAGCAGTACTTC.

The rearrangement uses TRBV5-1 and TRBJ1-2, with D possibly matching TRBD1 (6 bases). The CDR3 loop spans 14 amino acids. The germline V and J ends were trimmed by 2 bases and 3 bases, with 11 bases remaining between them. Germline CDR1 SGHRS, CDR2 YFSETQ. The CDR3 nucleotides are TGCGCCAGCAGCTTTACGGGACAAGACTATGGCTACACCTTC. Translation: CASSFTGQDYGYTF.